The 25 T cell receptor beta chains listed next were all sequenced from one sample in a study of cytomegalovirus exposure and HLA in healthy donors. PCR employed 60 Vbeta and 13 Jbeta primers. Repertoires were generated with immunoSEQ multiplex PCR, while TCRdb's copy carries only in-frame clones and drops some. The sample gives fewer than 200,000 clones, 70% to 80% of which show up once; about 2% is in the top ten. The sequencing input was PBMCs. The receptors were gathered from a man in his forties or fifties in good health and CMV-seronegative.

The chain has TRBV29-1 and TRBJ2-1, with 9 nucleotides matching TRBD2. V was clipped by 4 bases and J by 9 bases; unmatched bases: 7. Germline-derived CDR1 and CDR2 are SQVTM and ANQGSEA. This CDR3 has 13 amino acids. As DNA, the CDR3 is TGCAGCGTTGGTCCTAGCGGGGTGGGTGAGCAGTTCTTC. Translated, it gives CSVGPSGVGEQFF.

The gene calls are TRBV5-1 and TRBJ2-7; a possible D gene is TRBD2 (5 bases). CDR1 is SGHRS, CDR2 YFSETQ, per germline. Trimming cost V 3 bases and J 8 bases, with 18 bases left between them. The CDR3 runs 14 residues. Here the CDR3 reads CASSSDGLESQQYF. The CDR3 nucleotides read TGCGCCAGCAGCTCGGACGGACTCGAAAGCCAGCAGTACTTC.

This rearrangement joins TRBV10-3 to TRBJ2-4; TRBD1 matches at 7 bases. From germline, CDR1 is ENHRY and CDR2 SYGVKD. This CDR3 is built from 13 residues. V trimming: 2 bases; J trimming: 5 bases; junction bases outside the gene matches: 0. Written as DNA, the CDR3 is TGTGCCATCAGTGAGGACAGGGAAAACATTCAGTACTTC. Translating gives CAISEDRENIQYF.

The J gene is TRBJ1-5, the V gene TRBV28, with D hard to call. Germline CDR1 MDHEN, CDR2 SYDVKM. With 4 bases removed from V and 5 bases from J, the gap between germline ends came to 9 bases. The CDR3 runs 13 residues. Written as DNA, the CDR3 is TGTGCCAGCAGTTCGACACGCCATCAGCCCCAGCATTTT. Its protein is CASSSTRHQPQHF. The entire variable domain, with the rest obtained from reference TRBV28 and TRBJ1-5, is as follows: DVKVTQSSRYLVKRTGEKVFLECVQDMDHENMFWYRQDPGLGLRLIYFSYDVKMKEKGDIPEGYSVSREKKERFSLILESASTNQTSMYLCASSSTRHQPQHFGDGTRLSIL.

This clone was recorded only once. The J gene is TRBJ2-1, the V gene TRBV7-2, with TRBD2 as a possible D gene (5 bases). V gave up 6 bases and J gave up 3 bases, with 9 bases separating them. Germline CDR1 reads SGHTA; CDR2 reads FQGNSA. CDR3 length: 13 residues. CDR3: CASRVANYNEQFF. CDR3 coding DNA: TGTGCCAGCAGGGTAGCGAACTACAATGAGCAGTTCTTC.

The V call is TRBV14, the J call TRBJ2-1, with 8 bases identical to TRBD2. CDR1 SGHDN and CDR2 FVKESK come from the germline V gene. This CDR3 has 19 residues. Trimming at V came to 1 base and at J to 0 bases, leaving 11 bases not matched to a gene. Here the CDR3 reads CASSQVPKAGGSSYNEQFF. The CDR3 DNA sequence: TGTGCCAGCAGCCAAGTCCCTAAGGCGGGAGGTAGCTCCTACAATGAGCAGTTCTTC.

The rearrangement joins TRBV7-8 to TRBJ1-1; TRBD1 might be the D (5 bases). The germline V gene has CDR1 SGHVS and CDR2 FQNEAQ. Trimming stripped 2 bases from V and 5 bases from J, with 21 bases between. The CDR3 runs to 17 residues. The CDR3 DNA reads TGTGCCAGCAGCTTATACGGGGGAGGAGCGAGGACTACTGAAGCTTTCTTT. It yields the protein CASSLYGGGARTTEAFF.

The chain carries TRBV28 and TRBJ1-2, with 7 nucleotides matching TRBD1. CDR3 size: 13 residues. Per germline, CDR1 MDHEN and CDR2 SYDVKM. V dropped 6 bases and J dropped 7; count of bases not matched to a gene: 8. The CDR3 bases are TGTGCCAGCAGATCGAAGGGGGCTGGTGGCTACACCTTC. This gives the protein CASRSKGAGGYTF.

The chain recombines TRBV5-1 with TRBJ2-7; D is perhaps TRBD1 (5 bases). CDR1 and CDR2 (germline): SGHRS, YFSETQ. Between the trimmed V and J ends, which lost 0 bases and 7 bases, there was a span of 14 bases. The CDR3 consists of 14 residues. DNA for the CDR3: TGCGCCAGCAGCTTGGGATTACAGGTTGGAGAGCAGTACTTC. Translation: CASSLGLQVGEQYF.

V and J are TRBV7-8 and TRBJ1-4, with 9 positions matching TRBD1. Germline loops: CDR1 SGHVS, CDR2 FQNEAQ. The CDR3 is made up of 18 amino acids. V lost 5 bases and J lost 3; bases outside the gene matches: 13. The DNA for the CDR3 is TGTGCCAGCAGCCTAAATACAGGGGGCGTATGGTCTAATGAAAAACTGTTTTTT. This encodes CASSLNTGGVWSNEKLFF.

This clone was observed a single time. The chain uses TRBV4-2 and TRBJ2-7, with TRBD1 identical over 7 bases. J gave up 0 bases and V 3 bases, and 8 bases lay outside the gene matches. Germline V gives CDR1 LGHNA, CDR2 YNFKEQ. This CDR3 comprises 16 residues. This chain's CDR3 is CASSHVRDRNSYEQYF. CDR3 bases: TGTGCCAGCAGCCACGTCCGGGACAGAAACTCCTACGAGCAGTACTTC.

The chain uses TRBV4-1 and TRBJ2-4, with TRBD1 identical over 11 bases. V gave up 1 base and J gave up 0 bases; unmatched junction bases: 2. The CDR3 consists of 17 residues. Germline V gene sequence: CDR1 MGHRA, CDR2 YSYEKL. The CDR3 here is CASSQGTGGLAKNIQYF. The DNA for the CDR3 is TGCGCCAGCAGCCAAGGGACAGGGGGCTTAGCCAAAAACATTCAGTACTTC.

V and J are TRBV4-1 and TRBJ1-1; 9 nucleotides line up with TRBD1. V lost 6 bases to trimming and J lost 5 bases; unmatched junction nucleotides: 16. CDR1 and CDR2 (germline): MGHRA, YSYEKL. CDR3 length: 17 residues. The CDR3 reads CASRQPGQGYRLTEAFF. CDR3 DNA sequence: TGCGCCAGCAGACAACCGGGACAGGGTTATCGTTTGACTGAAGCTTTCTTT.

The chain carries TRBV15 and TRBJ2-5, with 9 bases aligning to TRBD2. The CDR3 extends over 16 amino acids. V lost 0 bases to trimming and J lost 1 base; unmatched junction nucleotides: 3. CDR1 is LNHNV, CDR2 YYDKDF, per germline (reference sequence). The CDR3 sequence: CATSRDPTSGQETQYF. In nucleotides, the CDR3 is TGTGCCACCAGCAGAGACCCGACTAGCGGCCAAGAGACCCAGTACTTC.

This chain uses TRBV6-6 with TRBJ2-6; possible D gene TRBD2, 6 bases. This CDR3 has 16 amino acids. Per germline, CDR1 MNHNY and CDR2 SVGAGI (reference sequence). The germline V and J ends were trimmed by 4 bases and 4 bases, with 14 bases remaining between them. The CDR3 region is CASSLGGPMGANVLTF. The DNA of the CDR3 is TGTGCCAGCAGTTTGGGAGGACCTATGGGGGCCAACGTCCTGACTTTC.

This sequence joins TRBV6-1 and TRBJ2-1, with TRBD2 matching 9 bases. The germline V gene encodes CDR1 MNHNS and CDR2 SASEGT. V gave up 7 bases and J gave up 4 bases; unmatched junction bases: 8. This CDR3 comprises 15 residues. In DNA, the CDR3 is TGTGCCAGCATGGCGGGAGGGCTGGTTTACAATGAGCAGTTCTTC. Amino acid sequence: CASMAGGLVYNEQFF.

This clone was detected a few times. The V gene is TRBV6-5, the J gene TRBJ1-4; possible D gene TRBD1, 5 bases. V gave up 2 bases and J gave up 10 bases, with 17 bases separating them. CDR1 MNHEY and CDR2 SVGAGI come from the germline V gene. The CDR3 length is 15 residues. The CDR3 DNA is TGTGCCAGCAGTTACGGGGCAGGAGGGACTGGAAAACTGTTTTTT. This encodes CASSYGAGGTGKLFF.

This clone was seen more than once but under ten times. Other DNA sequences from this sample encode an identical CDR3 as well. V gene TRBV6-1 combines with J gene TRBJ2-7; D not resolved. Between the trimmed V and J ends, which lost 5 bases and 1 base, there was a span of 15 bases. The CDR3 loop spans 15 amino acids. CDR1 is MNHNS, CDR2 SASEGT, per germline. Written as DNA, the CDR3 is TGTGCCAGCAGTCTTAGGTTTGGAGAATCCTACGAGCAGTACTTC. This codes for CASSLRFGESYEQYF.

The V and J genes are TRBV2 and TRBJ2-3; TRBD2 agrees at 12 bases. The CDR3 length is 18 residues. The junction had 13 bases not matched to a gene; V was cut back by 6 bases and J by 3 bases. Germline V lookup: CDR1 SNHLY, CDR2 FYNNEI. CDR3 amino acids: CASRTGTSGSRPTDTQYF. For the CDR3, the DNA is TGTGCCAGCAGAACCGGGACTAGCGGGTCCCGACCAACAGATACGCAGTATTTT.

The chain joins TRBV27 to TRBJ2-3; 11 nucleotides align to TRBD1. The germline CDR1 and CDR2 sequences are MNHEY and SMNVEV (reference sequence). V lost 8 bases to trimming and J lost 1 base; unmatched junction nucleotides: 14. The CDR3 is 18 residues long. DNA of the CDR3: TGTGCCAGCTCCCTCGAGGCCCGGACAGGGGGCCGCACAGATACGCAGTATTTT. This codes for CASSLEARTGGRTDTQYF.

This clone was detected a few times. The J gene is TRBJ1-2, the V gene TRBV6-5, with 10 bases matching TRBD1. The V segment lost 5 bases and the J segment 2 bases; nucleotides outside the gene matches: 5. Germline assignment: CDR1 MNHEY and CDR2 SVGAGI. The CDR3 has 15 residues. CDR3 sequence: CASSTGGQGNYGYTF. The CDR3 coding sequence is TGTGCCAGCAGTACGGGGGGACAGGGGAACTATGGCTACACCTTC.

The table lists this clone with a few counts. The chain employs TRBV5-6 and TRBJ1-6; tentative D call: TRBD1 (6 bases). The CDR3 extends over 14 amino acids. CDR1 is SGHDT and CDR2 is YYEEEE in the germline V gene. V lost 3 bases, J lost 9 bases, and 13 bases lay in between. The CDR3 DNA sequence: TGTGCCAGCAGCTCAGGGGATGTGTTTTCACCCCTCCACTTT. Its protein product is CASSSGDVFSPLHF.

The rearrangement uses TRBV9 and TRBJ2-3; D not certain. There are 14 residues in the CDR3. Germline V gives CDR1 SGDLS, CDR2 YYNGEE. The V gene lost 0 bases and the J gene lost 3 bases, with 8 bases spanning the gap. CDR3 DNA: TGTGCCAGCAGCGTAGCACACCGTACAGATACGCAGTATTTT. Encoded protein: CASSVAHRTDTQYF.

This clone was picked up one time. The same CDR3 can be traced to other DNA sequences in this sample. V and J are TRBV6-1 and TRBJ1-2; D gene unclear. Trimming removed 8 bases from V and 3 bases from J, with 7 bases in between. The CDR3 loop spans 11 amino acids. Germline CDR1 and CDR2: MNHNS and SASEGT. In DNA, the CDR3 is TGTGCCAGCCGCGGGGACTATGGCTACACCTTC. It is translated as CASRGDYGYTF.

The chain joins TRBV27 to TRBJ1-2; no clear D. Germline V gene data show CDR1 as MNHEY and CDR2 as SMNVEV (reference sequence). The CDR3 covers 15 residues. V was shortened by 3 bases and J by 2 bases, with 13 bases between the two germline ends. The CDR3 spells CASSLGGSPNYGYTF. As DNA, the CDR3 is TGTGCCAGCAGTTTGGGAGGGTCGCCCAACTATGGCTACACCTTC.